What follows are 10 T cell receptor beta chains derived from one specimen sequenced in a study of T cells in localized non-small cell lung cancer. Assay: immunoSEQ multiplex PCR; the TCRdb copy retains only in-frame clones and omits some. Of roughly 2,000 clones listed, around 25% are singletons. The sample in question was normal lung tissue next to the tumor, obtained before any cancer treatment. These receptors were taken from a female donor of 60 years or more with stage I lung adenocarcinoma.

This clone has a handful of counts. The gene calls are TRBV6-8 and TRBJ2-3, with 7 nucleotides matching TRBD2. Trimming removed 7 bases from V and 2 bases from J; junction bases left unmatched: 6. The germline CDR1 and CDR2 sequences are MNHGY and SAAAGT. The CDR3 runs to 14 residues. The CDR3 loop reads CASTPAGFTDTQYF. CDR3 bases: TGTGCCAGCACCCCAGCGGGATTCACAGATACGCAGTATTTT.

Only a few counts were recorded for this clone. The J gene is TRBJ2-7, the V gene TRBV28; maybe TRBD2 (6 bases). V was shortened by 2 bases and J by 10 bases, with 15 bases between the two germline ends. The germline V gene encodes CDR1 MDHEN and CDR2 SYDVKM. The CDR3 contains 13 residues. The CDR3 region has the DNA TGTGCCAGCAGTTTACCTAGCGCCCTCCTCCAGTACTTC. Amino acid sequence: CASSLPSALLQYF.

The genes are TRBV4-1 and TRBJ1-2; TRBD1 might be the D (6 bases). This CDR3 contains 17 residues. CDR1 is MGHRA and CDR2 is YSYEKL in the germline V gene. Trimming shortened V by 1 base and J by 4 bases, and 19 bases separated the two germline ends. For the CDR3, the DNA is TGCGCCAGCAGCCAAGTCAGGGGTGCCTCCTTTGCCTATGGCTACACCTTC. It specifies CASSQVRGASFAYGYTF.

The CDR3 sequence is CATSRAGVEETQYF. In DNA, the CDR3 is TGTGCCACCAGCAGAGCAGGAGTAGAAGAGACCCAGTACTTC. V usage is TRBV15 and J usage is TRBJ2-5; D unclear. The CDR3 extends over 14 amino acids. Between the trimmed V and J ends, which lost 1 base and 3 bases, there was a span of 9 bases. Germline V gene data show CDR1 as LNHNV and CDR2 as YYDKDF (reference sequence).

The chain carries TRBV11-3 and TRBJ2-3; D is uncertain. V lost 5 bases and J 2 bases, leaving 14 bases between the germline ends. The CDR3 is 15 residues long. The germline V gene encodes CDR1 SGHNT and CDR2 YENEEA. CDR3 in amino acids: CASSPRWANTDTQYF. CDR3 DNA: TGTGCCAGCAGCCCTCGGTGGGCCAACACAGATACGCAGTATTTT. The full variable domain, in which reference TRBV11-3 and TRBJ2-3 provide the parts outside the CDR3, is EAGVVQSPRYKIIEKKQPVAFWCNPISGHNTLYWYLQNLGQGPELLIRYENEEAVDDSQLPKDRFSAERLKGVDSTLKIQPAELGDSAVYLCASSPRWANTDTQYFGPGTRLTVL.

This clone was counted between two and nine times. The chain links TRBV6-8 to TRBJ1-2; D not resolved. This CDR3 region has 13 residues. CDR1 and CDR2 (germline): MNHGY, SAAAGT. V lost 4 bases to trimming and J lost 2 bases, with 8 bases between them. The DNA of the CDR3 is TGTGCCAGCAGTTCACGGTGGAACTATGGCTACACCTTC. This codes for CASSSRWNYGYTF.

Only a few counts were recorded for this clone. The CDR3 DNA is TGTGCCACCAGCAGAGAGGGAGGTAGATGGGCAACTAATGAAAAACTGTTTTTT. The encoded protein is CATSREGGRWATNEKLFF. V usage is TRBV15 and J usage is TRBJ1-4; the D is unclear. Germline CDR1 reads LNHNV; CDR2 reads YYDKDF (reference sequence). The ends were cut back, 0 bases at V and 0 bases at J, with 14 bases in the middle. The CDR3 runs to 18 residues.

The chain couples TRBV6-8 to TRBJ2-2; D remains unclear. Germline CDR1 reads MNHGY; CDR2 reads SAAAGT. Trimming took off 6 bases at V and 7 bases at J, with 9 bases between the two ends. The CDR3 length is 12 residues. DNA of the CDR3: TGTGCCAGCAGACAGATGGGCGGGGAGCTGTTTTTT. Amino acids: CASRQMGGELFF.

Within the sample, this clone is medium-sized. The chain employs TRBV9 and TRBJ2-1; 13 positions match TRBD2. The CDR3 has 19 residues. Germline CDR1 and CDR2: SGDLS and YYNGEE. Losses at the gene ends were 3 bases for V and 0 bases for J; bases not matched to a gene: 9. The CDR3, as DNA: TGTGCCAGCAGCGGAACCGGGACTAGCGGGGCTCACTCCTACAATGAGCAGTTCTTC. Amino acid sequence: CASSGTGTSGAHSYNEQFF.

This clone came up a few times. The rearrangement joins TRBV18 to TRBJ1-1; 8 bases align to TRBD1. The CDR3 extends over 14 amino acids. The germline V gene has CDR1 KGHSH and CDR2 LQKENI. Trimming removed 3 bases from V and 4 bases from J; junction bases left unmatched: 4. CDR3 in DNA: TGTGCCAGCTCACCTAGGACAGGGTCCACTGAAGCTTTCTTT. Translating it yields CASSPRTGSTEAFF.